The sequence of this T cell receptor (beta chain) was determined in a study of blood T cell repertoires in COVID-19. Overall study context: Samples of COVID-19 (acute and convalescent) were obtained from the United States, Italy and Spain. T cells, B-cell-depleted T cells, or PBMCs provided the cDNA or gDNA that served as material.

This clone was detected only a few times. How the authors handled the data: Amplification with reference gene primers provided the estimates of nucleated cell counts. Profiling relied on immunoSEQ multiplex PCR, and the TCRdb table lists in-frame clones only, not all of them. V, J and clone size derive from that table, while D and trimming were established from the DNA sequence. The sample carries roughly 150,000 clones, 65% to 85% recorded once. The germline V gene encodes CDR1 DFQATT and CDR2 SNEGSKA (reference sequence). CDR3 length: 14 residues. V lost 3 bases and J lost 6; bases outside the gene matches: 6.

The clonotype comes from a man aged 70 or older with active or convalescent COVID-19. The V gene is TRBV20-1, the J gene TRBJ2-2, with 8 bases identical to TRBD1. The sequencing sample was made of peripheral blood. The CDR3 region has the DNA TGCAGTGCTAGTGTGGACAGGGTGGCCGGGGAGCTGTTTTTT. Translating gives CSASVDRVAGELFF.